This T cell receptor beta chain was observed in a study of T cell responses to AZD1222 COVID-19 vaccine. Regarding this clone: Its antigen is still unknown.

V shed 4 bases and J shed 5 bases, with 13 bases lying between them. This CDR3 is built from 14 residues. Germline V CDR1 and CDR2: LNHDA, SQIVND (reference sequence). Repertoires were generated with immunoSEQ multiplex PCR, while TCRdb's copy carries only in-frame clones and drops some. The table records 95,000 to 150,000 clones, roughly 89% of them present only once. The study's findings and limits: Epitopes outside B.1.351 and B.1.1.7 mutated regions reportedly drew nearly half of spike TCRs. All repertoire sampling was performed exclusively after the peak T cell response. The donor cohort was predominantly white British with a female majority, and clonal diversity may have been underestimated. Spike-wide vaccine-associated CD4 TCRs dominated at 160-218 and 743-854.

This sequence joins TRBV19 and TRBJ2-3; D is tentatively TRBD1 or TRBD2 (6 bases each). The sequence derives from an adult in good health. The sample consisted of peripheral blood, taken on day 0 of AZD1222 vaccination. CDR3 nucleotides: TGTGCCAGTAGTACGTGGGGGGCTTTAGATACGCAGTATTTT. Translating it yields CASSTWGALDTQYF.